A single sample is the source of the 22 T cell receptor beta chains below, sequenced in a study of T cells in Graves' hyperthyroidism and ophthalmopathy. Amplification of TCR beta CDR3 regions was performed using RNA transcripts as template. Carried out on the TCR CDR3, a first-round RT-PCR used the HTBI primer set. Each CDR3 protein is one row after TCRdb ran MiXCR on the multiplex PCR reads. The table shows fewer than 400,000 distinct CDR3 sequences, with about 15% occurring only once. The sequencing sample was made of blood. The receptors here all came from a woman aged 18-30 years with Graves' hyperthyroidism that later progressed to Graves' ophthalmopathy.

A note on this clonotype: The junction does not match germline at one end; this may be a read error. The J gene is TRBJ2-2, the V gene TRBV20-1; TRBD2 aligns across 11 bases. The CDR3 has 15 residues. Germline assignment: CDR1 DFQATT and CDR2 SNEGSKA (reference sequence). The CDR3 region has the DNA TGCAGTGCTAAAATTAGCGGGAGGGCCGCCGGGGAGCCGTTTTTT. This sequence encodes CSAKISGRAAGEPFF.

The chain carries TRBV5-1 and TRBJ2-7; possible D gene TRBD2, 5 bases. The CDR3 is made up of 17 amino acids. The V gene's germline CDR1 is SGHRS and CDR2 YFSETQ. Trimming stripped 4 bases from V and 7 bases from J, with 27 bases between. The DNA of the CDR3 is TGCGCCAGCAGCCAAGAGGTGGTAGCGCCAACCCTGGGGGAGCAGTACTTC. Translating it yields CASSQEVVAPTLGEQYF.

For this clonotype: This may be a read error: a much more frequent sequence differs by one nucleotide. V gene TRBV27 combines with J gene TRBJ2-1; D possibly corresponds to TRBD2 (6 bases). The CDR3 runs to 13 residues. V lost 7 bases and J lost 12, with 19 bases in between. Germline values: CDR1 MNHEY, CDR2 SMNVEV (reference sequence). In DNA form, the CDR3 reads TGTGCCAGCACCCCTTGGGGAGACGGGGGGCAGTTCTTC. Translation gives CASTPWGDGGQFF.

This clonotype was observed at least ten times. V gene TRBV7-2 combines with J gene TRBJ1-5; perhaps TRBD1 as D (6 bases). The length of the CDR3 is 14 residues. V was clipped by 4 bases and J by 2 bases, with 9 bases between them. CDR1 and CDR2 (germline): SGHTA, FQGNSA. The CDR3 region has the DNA TGTGCCAGCAGCTCCCGACAGGGCAATCAGCCCCAGCATTTT. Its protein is CASSSRQGNQPQHF.

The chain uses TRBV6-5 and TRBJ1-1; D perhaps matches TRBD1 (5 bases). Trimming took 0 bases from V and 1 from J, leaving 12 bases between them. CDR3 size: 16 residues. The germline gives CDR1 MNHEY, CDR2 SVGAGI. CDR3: CASSYSGGWGNTEAFF. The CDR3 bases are TGTGCCAGCAGTTACTCGGGGGGATGGGGGAACACTGAAGCTTTCTTT.

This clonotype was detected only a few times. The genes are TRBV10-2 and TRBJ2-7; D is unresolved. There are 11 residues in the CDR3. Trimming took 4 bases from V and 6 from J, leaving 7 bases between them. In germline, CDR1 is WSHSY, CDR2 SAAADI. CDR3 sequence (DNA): TGCGCCAGCAGTGGTATAGTCGAGCAGTACTTC. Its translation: CASSGIVEQYF.

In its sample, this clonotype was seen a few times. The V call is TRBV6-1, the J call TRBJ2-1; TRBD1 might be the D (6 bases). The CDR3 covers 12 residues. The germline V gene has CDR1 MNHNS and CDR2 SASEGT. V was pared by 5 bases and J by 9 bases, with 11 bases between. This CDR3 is CASSITGFEQFF. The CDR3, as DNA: TGTGCCAGCAGTATCACAGGGTTTGAGCAGTTCTTC.

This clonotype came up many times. The CDR3 DNA reads as TGTGCCAGCATTTTGACTGAAGCTTTCTTT. Encoded protein: CASILTEAFF. The chain couples TRBV2 to TRBJ1-1, with unresolved D. V lost 7 bases and J lost 5, with 5 bases in between. This CDR3 contains 10 residues. Germline assignment: CDR1 SNHLY and CDR2 FYNNEI.

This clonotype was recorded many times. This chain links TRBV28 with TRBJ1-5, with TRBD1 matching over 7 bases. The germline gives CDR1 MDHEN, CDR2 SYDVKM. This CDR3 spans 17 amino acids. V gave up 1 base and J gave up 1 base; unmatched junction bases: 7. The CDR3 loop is CASSLLYYRGSNQPQHF. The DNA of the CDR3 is TGTGCCAGCAGTTTATTGTATTACAGGGGCAGCAATCAGCCCCAGCATTTT.

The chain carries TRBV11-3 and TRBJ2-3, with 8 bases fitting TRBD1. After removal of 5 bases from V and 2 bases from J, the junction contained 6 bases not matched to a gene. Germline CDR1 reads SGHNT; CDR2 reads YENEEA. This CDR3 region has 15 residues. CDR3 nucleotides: TGTGCCAGCAGCCCCGGACAGGGCCTCACAGATACGCAGTATTTT. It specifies CASSPGQGLTDTQYF.

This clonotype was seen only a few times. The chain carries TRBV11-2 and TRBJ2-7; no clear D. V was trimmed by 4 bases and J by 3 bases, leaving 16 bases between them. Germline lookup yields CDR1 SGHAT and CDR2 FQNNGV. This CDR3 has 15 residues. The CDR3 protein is CASSSPAGILYEQYF. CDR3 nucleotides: TGTGCCAGCAGCTCTCCGGCAGGAATCCTCTACGAGCAGTACTTC.

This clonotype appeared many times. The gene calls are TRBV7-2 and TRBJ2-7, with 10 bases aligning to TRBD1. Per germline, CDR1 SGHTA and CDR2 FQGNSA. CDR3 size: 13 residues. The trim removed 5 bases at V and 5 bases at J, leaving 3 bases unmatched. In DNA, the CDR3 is TGTGCCAGCAGCCGACAGGGGGCTAACGAGCAGTACTTC. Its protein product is CASSRQGANEQYF.

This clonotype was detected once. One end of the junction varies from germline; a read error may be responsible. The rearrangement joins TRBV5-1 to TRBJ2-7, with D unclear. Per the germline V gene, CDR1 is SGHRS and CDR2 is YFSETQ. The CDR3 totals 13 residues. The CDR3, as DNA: TGCGCCAGCAGCCTCACCCCCGGGTACGAGCGGTACTTC. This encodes CASSLTPGYERYF.

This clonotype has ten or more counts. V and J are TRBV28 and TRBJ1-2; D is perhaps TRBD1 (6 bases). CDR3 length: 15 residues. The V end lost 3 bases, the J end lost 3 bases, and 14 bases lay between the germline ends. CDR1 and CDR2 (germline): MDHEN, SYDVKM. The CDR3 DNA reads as TGTGCCAGCAGTTTCTTCCGGGGGCAAGACTATGGCTACACCTTC. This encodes CASSFFRGQDYGYTF.

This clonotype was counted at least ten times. The CDR3 nucleotides are TGCGCCAGCAGCTCGAAGACAGGGTGGGACACTGAAGCTTTCTTT. Its protein product is CASSSKTGWDTEAFF. This chain connects TRBV5-1 to TRBJ1-1, with TRBD1 identical over 7 bases. Per the germline V gene, CDR1 is SGHRS and CDR2 is YFSETQ. The CDR3 is 15 residues long. V was pared by 3 bases and J by 3 bases, with 8 bases of the junction left unmatched.

The CDR3 here is CASSQDWRTEAFF. DNA of the CDR3: TGCGCCAGCAGCCAAGATTGGCGGACTGAAGCTTTCTTT. The chain couples TRBV4-3 to TRBJ1-1; D ambiguous. Trimming left V 0 bases short and J 5 bases short, with 7 bases between. The CDR3 sequence is 13 residues long. Per germline, CDR1 LGHNA and CDR2 YSLEER.

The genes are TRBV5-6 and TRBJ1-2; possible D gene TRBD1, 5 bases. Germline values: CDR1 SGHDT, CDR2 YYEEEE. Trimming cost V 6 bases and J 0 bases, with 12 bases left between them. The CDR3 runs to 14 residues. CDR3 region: CASINRDSNYGYTF. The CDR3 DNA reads TGTGCCAGCATCAACCGGGACTCTAACTATGGCTACACCTTC.

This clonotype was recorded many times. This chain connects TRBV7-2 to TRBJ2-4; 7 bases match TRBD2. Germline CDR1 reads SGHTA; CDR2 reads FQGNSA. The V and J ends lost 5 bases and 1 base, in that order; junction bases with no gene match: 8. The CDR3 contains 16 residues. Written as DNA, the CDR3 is TGTGCCAGCAGCCCTGCGGGAGCTAGGGCCAAAAACATTCAGTACTTC. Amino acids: CASSPAGARAKNIQYF.

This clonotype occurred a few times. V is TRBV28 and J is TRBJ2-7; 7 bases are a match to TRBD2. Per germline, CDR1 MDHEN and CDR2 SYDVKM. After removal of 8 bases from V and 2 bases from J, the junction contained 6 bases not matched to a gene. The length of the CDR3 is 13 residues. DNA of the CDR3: TGTGCCAGCGAATCTAGCGGCACCTACGAGCAGTACTTC. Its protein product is CASESSGTYEQYF. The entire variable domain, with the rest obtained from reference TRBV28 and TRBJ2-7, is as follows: DVKVTQSSRYLVKRTGEKVFLECVQDMDHENMFWYRQDPGLGLRLIYFSYDVKMKEKGDIPEGYSVSREKKERFSLILESASTNQTSMYLCASESSGTYEQYFGPGTRLTVT.

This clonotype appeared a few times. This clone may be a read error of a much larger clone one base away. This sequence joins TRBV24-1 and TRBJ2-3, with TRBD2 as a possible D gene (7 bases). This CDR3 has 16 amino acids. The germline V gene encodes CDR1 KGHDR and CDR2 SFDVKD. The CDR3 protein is CATSNLVGGHTDTQYF. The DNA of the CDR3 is TGTGCCACCAGTAATTTGGTCGGGGGGCACACAGATACGCAGTATTTT.

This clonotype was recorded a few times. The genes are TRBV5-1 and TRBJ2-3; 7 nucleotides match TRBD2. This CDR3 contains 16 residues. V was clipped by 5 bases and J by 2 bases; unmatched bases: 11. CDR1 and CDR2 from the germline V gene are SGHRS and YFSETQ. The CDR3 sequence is CASRQREEVITDTQYF. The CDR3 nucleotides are TGCGCCAGCAGGCAGCGGGAAGAAGTAATCACAGATACGCAGTATTTT.

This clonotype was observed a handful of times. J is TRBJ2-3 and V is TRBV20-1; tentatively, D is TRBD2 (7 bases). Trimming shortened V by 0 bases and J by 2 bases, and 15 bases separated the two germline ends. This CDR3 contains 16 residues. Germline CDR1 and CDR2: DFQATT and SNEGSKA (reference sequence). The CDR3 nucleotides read TGCAGTGCTAGAGATCGGCGGGGGCCCTTCACAGATACGCAGTATTTT. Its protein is CSARDRRGPFTDTQYF.